The 4 T cell receptor beta chains presented below share a single source sample, sequenced in a study of cytomegalovirus exposure and HLA in healthy donors (dated by TCRdb to 2016 to 2017). Preparation of the library involved the immunoSEQ multiplex PCR assay. Drawn from immuneACCESS, this table holds only the in-frame rearrangements with V and J called that TCRdb kept. Clones are partly lost; checked studies trace under half to an unresolved V gene and leave the rest unexplained. This sample has 90,000 to 130,000 clones in its table, and under 97% of those were observed once. In total, the top ten clones hold roughly 0.7% of the sample. Input material: PBMCs. These TCRs come from a woman aged 18-29 years in good health and CMV-seronegative.

The rearrangement links TRBV25-1 to TRBJ1-1, with TRBD1 identical over 7 bases. This CDR3 region has 17 residues. CDR1 is MGHDK and CDR2 is SYGVNS in the germline V gene. Trimming took 3 bases from V and 0 from J; bases not matched to a gene: 10. CDR3 loop: CASSDMEGARVNTEAFF. The CDR3 nucleotides are TGTGCCAGCAGTGACATGGAGGGGGCTAGGGTGAACACTGAAGCTTTCTTT.

V gene TRBV5-4 combines with J gene TRBJ2-3, with D unresolved. V gave up 1 base and J gave up 6 bases, with 6 bases separating them. This CDR3 is built from 12 residues. Germline V lookup: CDR1 SGHNT, CDR2 YYREEE (reference sequence). The CDR3 region has the DNA TGTGCCAGCAGCTTGATCCGGGATACGCAGTATTTT. It is translated as CASSLIRDTQYF.

The chain is built from TRBV28 and TRBJ1-3; no reliable D call. The CDR3 has 17 residues. Trimming stripped 4 bases from V and 0 bases from J, with 16 bases between. The germline V gene has CDR1 MDHEN and CDR2 SYDVKM. The CDR3 reads CASSSPPGGNSGNTIYF. The CDR3 DNA is TGTGCCAGCAGTTCCCCCCCGGGAGGCAACTCTGGAAACACCATATATTTT.

The genes are TRBV29-1 and TRBJ2-3; 11 bases align to TRBD2. This CDR3 has 14 residues. Germline CDR1 and CDR2: SQVTM and ANQGSEA. V shed 7 bases and J 2 bases; nucleotides not matched to a gene: 5. In nucleotides, the CDR3 is TGCAGCGCTACACTAGCGGGGGTCACAGATACGCAGTATTTT. Protein: CSATLAGVTDTQYF.